This T cell receptor beta chain was identified during a study of identical twins. cDNA carried unique molecular identifiers, and a universal primer site was added by template switching. TCRdb re-called the 5' RACE reads with MiXCR, one entry per CDR3 protein. The sample includes roughly 200,000 distinct CDR3 sequences, 7.5% of them seen just once. General study points: Within cord blood, abundant beta clonotypes carried fewer insertions, but memory repertoires showed no such trend.

The V gene end was trimmed by 2 bases and the J gene end by 6 bases; junction bases not matched to a gene: 8. The length of the CDR3 is 16 residues. This clonotype was counted at least ten times. Its antigen is still unknown. These data were also filed under a second study, of yellow fever vaccine responses in identical twins.

The sequence was obtained from a woman between 18 and 30 years old in good health. The sequencing sample was made of memory (CD45RO+) T cells sorted from blood. The gene calls are TRBV12-3 or TRBV12-4 and TRBJ2-2, with TRBD1 identical over 8 bases. Here the CDR3 DNA reads TGTGCCAGCAGTTTAAGGGCAGGGGGCGTCCCCGGGGAGCTGTTTTTT. Its translation: CASSLRAGGVPGELFF.